Below are 11 T cell receptor beta chains sequenced from a single sample in a study of T cells in localized non-small cell lung cancer. Some clones are missing from TCRdb's copy, which holds only in-frame ones; the method was immunoSEQ multiplex PCR. This sample carries approximately 60,000 clones, around 90% of them seen once, and the ten largest clones take about 2%. This material consisted of peripheral blood, taken before any cancer treatment. Receptors originate from a woman aged 40 to 75 with stage I lung adenocarcinoma.

V is TRBV29-1 and J is TRBJ1-1; no reliable D call. The germline V gene has CDR1 SQVTM and CDR2 ANQGSEA. The CDR3 totals 11 residues. Trimming removed 7 bases from V and 6 bases from J, with 12 bases in between. In DNA form, the CDR3 reads TGCAGCGGGCTCGGACGGTCTGAAGCTTTCTTT. Its translation is CSGLGRSEAFF.

The genes are TRBV28 and TRBJ2-1, with no clear D. The germline V and J ends were trimmed by 4 bases and 10 bases, with 14 bases remaining between them. CDR1 is MDHEN and CDR2 is SYDVKM in the germline V gene. There are 13 residues in the CDR3. CDR3 in DNA: TGTGCCAGCAGTTCCCTCTCGCGCCCCGAGCAGTTCTTC. Its translation: CASSSLSRPEQFF.

The J gene is TRBJ2-2, the V gene TRBV9, with D unresolved. CDR1 and CDR2 (germline): SGDLS, YYNGEE. Trimming removed 2 bases from V and 3 bases from J, with 11 bases in between. The CDR3 totals 15 residues. CDR3 nucleotides: TGTGCCAGCAGCGTTGCAGCGACCTACACCGGGGAGCTGTTTTTT. This codes for CASSVAATYTGELFF. Full variable domain (missing parts from reference TRBV9 and TRBJ2-2): DSGVTQTPKHLITATGQRVTLRCSPRSGDLSVYWYQQSLDQGLQFLIQYYNGEERAKGNILERFSAQQFPDLHSELNLSSLELGDSALYFCASSVAATYTGELFFGEGSRLTVL.

This clone was seen a single time. The J gene is TRBJ2-4, the V gene TRBV28, with D maybe TRBD2 (5 bases). CDR1 is MDHEN, CDR2 SYDVKM, per germline. The V end was cut by 2 bases, the J end by 0 bases, with 26 bases between. This CDR3 is built from 21 residues. The CDR3 sequence is CASSLIMPSDFPFIAKNIQYF. In nucleotides, the CDR3 is TGTGCCAGCAGTTTAATAATGCCATCGGACTTTCCCTTTATAGCCAAAAACATTCAGTACTTC.

The chain uses TRBV27 and TRBJ1-2; a possible D gene is TRBD1 (5 bases). CDR1 is MNHEY and CDR2 is SMNVEV in the germline V gene (reference sequence). This CDR3 spans 18 amino acids. Between the trimmed V and J ends, which lost 5 bases and 4 bases, there was a span of 26 bases. As DNA, the CDR3 is TGTGCCAGCAGTCCCGAGGGGCCGGGCGGAACCCTATCCTATGGCTACACCTTC. Protein product: CASSPEGPGGTLSYGYTF.

V usage is TRBV7-3 and J usage is TRBJ2-1; 7 positions match TRBD1. The germline CDR1 and CDR2 sequences are SGHTA and FQGTGA. CDR3 size: 12 residues. V shed 5 bases, J shed 9 bases, and the junction held 4 bases outside the gene matches. CDR3 coding DNA: TGTGCCAGCAGCCTAGGGGGCGGTGAGCAGTTCTTC. Translation gives CASSLGGGEQFF.

This rearrangement joins TRBV4-2 to TRBJ2-7; 9 bases align to TRBD1. Germline trimming cut 1 base from V and 0 bases from J; bases unmatched to any gene: 1. The germline gives CDR1 LGHNA, CDR2 YNFKEQ. The CDR3 spans 15 residues. CDR3 DNA: TGTGCCAGCAGCCAAGGGGGACAGGGCTCCTACGAGCAGTACTTC. The encoded protein is CASSQGGQGSYEQYF.

The J gene is TRBJ1-3, the V gene TRBV5-6, with D maybe TRBD1 (5 bases). Germline V CDR1 and CDR2: SGHDT, YYEEEE. The CDR3 loop spans 16 amino acids. Trimming cost V 4 bases and J 4 bases, with 18 bases left between them. CDR3 coding DNA: TGTGCCAGCAGCACCGGGACCCCTTTCGACGGAAACACCATATATTTT. Amino acid sequence: CASSTGTPFDGNTIYF.

The rearrangement links TRBV25-1 to TRBJ1-3; D not certain. Germline-derived CDR1 and CDR2 are MGHDK and SYGVNS. Trimming removed 4 bases from V and 0 bases from J, with 7 bases in between. CDR3 size: 14 residues. In DNA form, the CDR3 reads TGTGCCAGCAGTGCTACGGGCTCTGGAAACACCATATATTTT. Translation gives CASSATGSGNTIYF.

The chain joins TRBV5-1 to TRBJ2-7, with D possibly TRBD2 on 7 matching bases. Trimming left V 5 bases short and J 1 base short, with 19 bases between. CDR1 and CDR2 (germline): SGHRS, YFSETQ. The CDR3 is 16 amino acids. The CDR3 loop is CASRTGGTSFSYEQYF. The CDR3 DNA is TGCGCCAGCAGGACGGGGGGCACTTCGTTTTCCTACGAGCAGTACTTC.

The chain recombines TRBV9 with TRBJ1-3; TRBD1 might be the D (6 bases). In germline, CDR1 is SGDLS, CDR2 YYNGEE. The CDR3 has 16 amino acids. Between the trimmed V and J ends, which lost 3 bases and 4 bases, there was a span of 17 bases. CDR3 DNA: TGTGCCAGCAGCGCCCTAGGGGGGGGGCTAGGAAACACCATATATTTT. Its translation: CASSALGGGLGNTIYF. The complete variable domain, with remaining parts taken from reference TRBV9 and TRBJ1-3, reads DSGVTQTPKHLITATGQRVTLRCSPRSGDLSVYWYQQSLDQGLQFLIQYYNGEERAKGNILERFSAQQFPDLHSELNLSSLELGDSALYFCASSALGGGLGNTIYFGEGSWLTVV.